These T cell receptor beta chains were read from a single sample in a study of neurological immune-mediated disorders. TCRdb re-called the 5' RACE reads through MiXCR, storing one row per CDR3 protein. The profile shows about 36,000 distinct CDR3 sequences, approximately 10% of them singletons. The sample taken for sequencing was PBMCs. The receptors here all came from a woman in her 30s with HTLV-1-associated myelopathy (HAM/TSP). Each CDR3 is given without its conserved first and last residue. Size is stated for part of the rows, as once, few or many counts, or as a class when the clone is expanded.

clone_size	v_call	j_call	cdr3_aa
many	TRBV5-6	TRBJ2-5	ASSFSEPRTSGGKETQY
many	TRBV20-1	TRBJ2-7	SARHGHEQY
many	TRBV5-1	TRBJ1-1	ASSFWGRAEAF
many	TRBV6-6	TRBJ1-2	ASSPRSYGYT
NA	TRBV4-2	TRBJ2-2	ASSVVAGESAEELF
many	TRBV5-1	TRBJ2-7	ASSLQSDFPYEQY
many	TRBV6-4	TRBJ2-1	ASSSENTGGYNEQF
many	TRBV5-1	TRBJ1-2	ASSPGTGGDGYT
many	TRBV5-1	TRBJ2-7	ASSLDPVGPYEQY
many	TRBV20-1	TRBJ1-1	SAFLTGSSGAF
NA	TRBV20-1	TRBJ1-1	SARDWVGTEAF
many	TRBV20-1	TRBJ1-3	SARGEGFSSGNTIY
few	TRBV11-1	TRBJ1-6	ASSRVYNSPLH
many	TRBV30	TRBJ2-7	AWSGRLPYEQY
many	TRBV5-1	TRBJ1-1	ASSFEGSGFTEAF
many	TRBV5-1	TRBJ1-1	ASSITGLMNTEAF
NA	TRBV12-3/TRBV12-4	TRBJ1-2	ASSFGFPIYGYT
many	TRBV5-1	TRBJ2-2	ASSRTGEGNTGELF
many	TRBV7-2	TRBJ1-6	ASSLAGQSPSPLH
many	TRBV5-1	TRBJ2-5	ASRKGLQETQY
NA	TRBV5-1	TRBJ1-5	ASSFYICSAGGRFGPQPQH
many	TRBV5-1	TRBJ1-1	ASSYSDREGAF
NA	TRBV30	TRBJ2-1	AWNVGVSYNEQF
many	TRBV5-5	TRBJ2-7	ASSLSGNYEQY
many	TRBV5-1	TRBJ2-3	ASSSLAGPTDTQY
many	TRBV20-1	TRBJ2-3	SARDVRTQY
NA	TRBV20-1	TRBJ2-7	SATPGGYPYEQY
many	TRBV14	TRBJ1-1	ASSQEYISGGAF
many	TRBV5-1	TRBJ2-5	ASSLDSGGAGQTQY
many	TRBV7-2	TRBJ2-1	ASSRSGGAFNEQF
NA	TRBV20-1	TRBJ1-5	SALTVPNQPHH
many	TRBV20-1	TRBJ2-2	SARPHPNTGELF
many	TRBV20-1	TRBJ2-1	SASNYRGRHNEQF
many	TRBV19	TRBJ1-3	ATRQASGNTIY